This T cell receptor (beta chain) was captured in a study of CD8+CD57+ T cells in acquired aplastic anemia. Turning to the study itself: Sorted CD4+ and CD8+ cell DNA averaged around 3 ug. Approximately 10 million reads were obtained on average for healthy donor CD4+ cells. Study-level points and caveats: Significance was not reached for CD8+ Simpson's diversity between patients and controls. There were roughly 28 CD8+ CDR3 sequences that occurred in both patients and controls.

Germline-derived CDR1 and CDR2 are SEHNR and FQNEAQ (reference sequence). This CDR3 comprises 15 residues. After removal of 6 bases from V and 6 bases from J, the junction contained 5 bases not matched to a gene. Genomic DNA templated the TCR beta VDJ and CDR3 profiling. One entry per CDR3 protein results from TCRdb running MiXCR on the reads. The sample lists about 210,000 distinct CDR3 sequences, approximately 35% occurring once. This clonotype has a handful of counts. The antigen is unknown. This receptor was identified in a human donor in good health, serving as a control. The J gene is TRBJ2-1, the V gene TRBV7-9; 13 nucleotides agree with TRBD2. Sequenced: sorted CD4+, CD8+, or CD8+CD57+ T cells (not recorded which) from PBMCs. CDR3 bases: TGTGCCAGCAGTACTAGCGGGGGGGTTTTCAATGAGCAGTTCTTC. Translation: CASSTSGGVFNEQFF. Combining the CDR3 with reference TRBV7-9 and TRBJ2-1 gives the whole variable domain DTGVSQNPRHKITKRGQNVTFRCDPISEHNRLYWYRQTLGQGPEFLTYFQNEAQLEKSRLLSDRFSAERPKGSFSTLEIQRTEQGDSAMYLCASSTSGGVFNEQFFGPGTRLTVL.